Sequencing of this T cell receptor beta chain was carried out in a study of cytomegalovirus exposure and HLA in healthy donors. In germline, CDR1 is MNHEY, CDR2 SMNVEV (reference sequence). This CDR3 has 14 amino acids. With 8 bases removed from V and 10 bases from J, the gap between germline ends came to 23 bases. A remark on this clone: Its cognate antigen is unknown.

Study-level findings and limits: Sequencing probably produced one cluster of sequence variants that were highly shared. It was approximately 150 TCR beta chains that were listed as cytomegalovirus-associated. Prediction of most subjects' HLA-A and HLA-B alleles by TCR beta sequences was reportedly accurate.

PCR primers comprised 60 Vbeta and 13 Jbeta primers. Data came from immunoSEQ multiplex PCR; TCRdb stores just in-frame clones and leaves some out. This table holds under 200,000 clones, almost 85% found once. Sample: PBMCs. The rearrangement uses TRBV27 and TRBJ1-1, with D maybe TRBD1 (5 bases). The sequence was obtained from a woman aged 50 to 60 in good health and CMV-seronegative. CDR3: CASSVKALGQRAFF. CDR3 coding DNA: TGTGCCAGCTCCGTAAAGGCATTGGGGCAACGAGCTTTCTTT.